What follows are 10 T cell receptor beta chains derived from one specimen sequenced in a study of technical replicates of blood from several donors. The data were produced by immunoSEQ multiplex PCR, yet TCRdb's version contains in-frame clones alone and is incomplete. The table includes 65,000 to 95,000 clones, around 93% detected once. Sample: T cells isolated from PBMCs. The receptors come from a human donor in good health.

The chain links TRBV4-1 to TRBJ2-1, with 8 bases fitting TRBD1. Germline V gene sequence: CDR1 MGHRA, CDR2 YSYEKL. The V and J ends lost 6 bases and 6 bases, in that order; junction bases with no gene match: 7. The length of the CDR3 is 14 residues. CDR3 DNA: TGCGCCAGCAGGAAAGGACAGGGAGTCAATGAGCAGTTCTTC. It yields the protein CASRKGQGVNEQFF.

Only one count was recorded for this clone. This chain links TRBV28 with TRBJ1-5; TRBD1 aligns across 7 bases. The CDR3 has 13 amino acids. CDR1 and CDR2 from the germline V gene are MDHEN and SYDVKM. After removal of 5 bases from V and 7 bases from J, the junction contained 5 bases not matched to a gene. The CDR3 DNA reads as TGTGCCAGCAGTCGTCTGACAGGGCAGCCCCAGCATTTT. Translated, it gives CASSRLTGQPQHF. Supplemented by reference TRBV28 and TRBJ1-5, the full variable domain reads DVKVTQSSRYLVKRTGEKVFLECVQDMDHENMFWYRQDPGLGLRLIYFSYDVKMKEKGDIPEGYSVSREKKERFSLILESASTNQTSMYLCASSRLTGQPQHFGDGTRLSIL.

The V call is TRBV10-3, the J call TRBJ1-5, with D possibly TRBD1 on 6 matching bases. The CDR3 spans 14 residues. Germline V lookup: CDR1 ENHRY, CDR2 SYGVKD. The V end was cut by 5 bases, the J end by 2 bases, with 10 bases between. The CDR3 bases are TGTGCCATCAGTAGGGACATCCGCAATCAGCCCCAGCATTTT. Its protein is CAISRDIRNQPQHF.

The J gene is TRBJ2-7, the V gene TRBV5-6, with a weak D call TRBD1 (6 bases). CDR1 and CDR2 (germline): SGHDT, YYEEEE. The CDR3 totals 12 residues. Trimming stripped 4 bases from V and 10 bases from J, with 15 bases between. The CDR3 region has the DNA TGTGCCAGCAGCCGGGACAATCAGAGACAGTACTTC. Translated: CASSRDNQRQYF.

This chain connects TRBV27 to TRBJ1-4; 9 nucleotides align to TRBD1. CDR3 length equals 17 residues. CDR1 and CDR2 from the germline V gene are MNHEY and SMNVEV (reference sequence). The junction had 15 bases not matched to a gene; V was cut back by 3 bases and J by 10 bases. The CDR3 DNA sequence: TGTGCCAGCAGTTTCGTCCCGGGACAGGGCGATCGAGGAAAACTGTTTTTT. Protein product: CASSFVPGQGDRGKLFF.

V usage is TRBV4-2 and J usage is TRBJ2-1; 12 nucleotides agree with TRBD2. Germline values: CDR1 LGHNA, CDR2 YNFKEQ. This CDR3 comprises 17 residues. V lost 0 bases to trimming and J lost 10 bases; unmatched junction nucleotides: 10. The CDR3 spells CASSQDLLLAGGLEQFF. DNA for the CDR3: TGTGCCAGCAGCCAAGATTTACTCCTAGCGGGAGGGCTAGAGCAGTTCTTC.

This rearrangement joins TRBV6-5 to TRBJ2-1; the D is unclear. Germline CDR1 MNHEY, CDR2 SVGAGI. The CDR3 extends over 15 amino acids. Trimming stripped 6 bases from V and 6 bases from J, with 18 bases between. The CDR3 nucleotides read TGTGCCAGCAGGACCCGGCGACTTACGGGCAATGAGCAGTTCTTC. It yields the protein CASRTRRLTGNEQFF.

The chain joins TRBV10-1 to TRBJ2-2; 7 bases map to TRBD2. Germline V gene data show CDR1 as WNHNN and CDR2 as SYGVQD (reference sequence). The CDR3 has 14 amino acids. The V and J ends lost 3 bases and 8 bases, in that order; junction bases with no gene match: 6. The CDR3 coding sequence is TGCGCCAGCAGTGAACGGCGGGAGACGGGGGAGCTGTTTTTT. Translation gives CASSERRETGELFF.

The chain is built from TRBV21-1 and TRBJ1-4. TRBV21-1 is labeled a pseudogene. This CDR3 contains 17 residues. The CDR3 loop is CASSKARGGQGLRKLFF. The CDR3, as DNA: TGTGCCAGCAGCAAAGCGCGTGGGGGGCAGGGACTAAGAAAACTGTTTTTT.

The V and J genes are TRBV2 and TRBJ2-1; 7 positions match TRBD2. Germline V gene lookup returns CDR1 SNHLY and CDR2 FYNNEI. Unmatched junction bases numbered 16, after V lost 7 bases and J lost 10 bases. This CDR3 comprises 15 residues. The CDR3 DNA sequence: TGTGCCAGCATGAAATCTGGCGGGAGATTCGGGGAGCAGTTCTTC. Encoded protein: CASMKSGGRFGEQFF.